This T cell receptor (beta chain) was sequenced during a study of blood T cell repertoires in COVID-19. Study details: There were acute and convalescent COVID-19 samples, and they came from the United States, Italy and Spain. From T cells, B-cell-depleted T cells, or PBMCs came the material, which was cDNA or gDNA.

CDR3 size: 15 residues. The germline V gene encodes CDR1 SGDLS and CDR2 YYNGEE. J gave up 0 bases and V 2 bases, and 5 bases lay outside the gene matches. As originally analysed: By means of reference gene primer amplification, nucleated cell counts were estimated. Repertoires were generated with immunoSEQ multiplex PCR, while TCRdb's copy carries only in-frame clones and drops some. That table is the source of V, J and clone size, and D and trimming were worked out from the DNA. The data show tens of thousands of clones, approximately 89% seen once. The sequenced sample consisted of peripheral blood. This TCR derives from a man aged 55 to 69 with acute or convalescent COVID-19. The chain recombines TRBV9 with TRBJ2-7, with 7 bases lining up with TRBD1. CDR3 residues: CASSVGTAGSYEQYF. CDR3 nucleotide sequence: TGTGCCAGCAGCGTCGGGACAGCTGGCTCCTACGAGCAGTACTTC. Full variable domain (outside the CDR3, taken from reference TRBV9 and TRBJ2-7): DSGVTQTPKHLITATGQRVTLRCSPRSGDLSVYWYQQSLDQGLQFLIQYYNGEERAKGNILERFSAQQFPDLHSELNLSSLELGDSALYFCASSVGTAGSYEQYFGPGTRLTVT.